Each of the 5 T cell receptor beta chains below was sequenced from the same sample in a study of blood T cell repertoires in COVID-19. The data were produced by immunoSEQ multiplex PCR, yet TCRdb's version contains in-frame clones alone and is incomplete. Of about 170,000 clones in the sample, around 92% were seen once. The sequencing input was peripheral blood. All receptors derive from a man younger than 40 with COVID-19, enrolled during active disease.

The chain links TRBV7-8 to TRBJ2-7; D may be TRBD1 (5 bases). Germline CDR1 and CDR2: SGHVS and FQNEAQ. V gave up 1 base and J gave up 6 bases, with 19 bases separating them. The CDR3 runs to 16 residues. DNA for the CDR3: TGTGCCAGCAGCTTAGGATCTCGAGGCCAGGGCAGCGAGCAGTACTTC. Translation gives CASSLGSRGQGSEQYF.

V gene TRBV6-2 or TRBV6-3 combines with J gene TRBJ2-2, with 9 bases lining up with TRBD2. J gave up 4 bases and V 1 base, and 7 bases lay outside the gene matches. Germline V lookup: CDR1 MNHEY, CDR2 SVGEGT. The CDR3 is 17 residues long. The CDR3 coding sequence is TGTGCCAGCAGTTACTTGGGTAGTAGCGGGGGCACCGGGGAGCTGTTTTTT. Its translation: CASSYLGSSGGTGELFF.

The chain uses TRBV7-9 and TRBJ2-3, with 7 bases fitting TRBD2. Germline V gene sequence: CDR1 SEHNR, CDR2 FQNEAQ (reference sequence). The CDR3 is made up of 16 amino acids. V lost 1 base, J lost 2 bases, and 6 bases stayed unmatched. The DNA for the CDR3 is TGTGCCAGCAGCTTAGGGCTAGCGGAGCCCACAGATACGCAGTATTTT. Protein: CASSLGLAEPTDTQYF.

The gene calls are TRBV7-2 and TRBJ1-6, with no clear D. CDR1 SGHTA and CDR2 FQGNSA come from the germline V gene. V lost 5 bases and J lost 0, with 14 bases in between. This CDR3 comprises 17 residues. The CDR3 DNA reads as TGTGCCAGCAGCCCCCGAAGAGATCGCTCCTATAATTCACCCCTCCACTTT. Its translation is CASSPRRDRSYNSPLHF.

The V gene is TRBV11-2, the J gene TRBJ1-1, with D tentatively TRBD1 (6 bases). The CDR3 has 16 residues. Germline values: CDR1 SGHAT, CDR2 FQNNGV. With 2 bases removed from V and 0 bases from J, the gap between germline ends came to 13 bases. The CDR3 region is CASSLWDNTLNTEAFF. In nucleotides, the CDR3 is TGTGCCAGCAGCTTATGGGACAACACATTGAACACTGAAGCTTTCTTT.